This T cell receptor (beta chain) appears in the sequencing data of a study of blood T cell repertoires in COVID-19. Study-wide context: Acute and convalescent COVID-19 specimens originated in the United States, Italy and Spain.

Enrolment of Seattle patients took place during active infection, and they were followed longitudinally. This clone was picked up one time. Only in-frame clones appear in the TCRdb table, and some are missing; sequencing was by immunoSEQ multiplex PCR. The sample includes fewer than 300,000 clones, around 85% of them seen just once. V shed 3 bases and J 8 bases; nucleotides not matched to a gene: 16. The CDR3 is made up of 17 amino acids. CDR1 LGHDT and CDR2 YNNKEL come from the germline V gene (reference sequence). The clonotype originates from a human donor with COVID-19, enrolled during active disease. The donor label of this sample is uncertain. The specimen was peripheral blood. The chain carries TRBV3-1 (or the pseudogene TRBV3-2) and TRBJ1-2; 9 positions match TRBD1. The chain's CDR3 is CASSQPGQGTYSLGYTF. The CDR3 DNA is TGTGCCAGCAGCCAGCCGGGACAGGGAACGTATTCCCTCGGCTACACCTTC.